The clone carrying this T cell receptor beta chain was recorded at least ten times. Its antigen is still unknown. The data are from a study of neurological immune-mediated disorders. Findings and caveats of the study: The multiple sclerosis repertoire cluster showed no association with any clinical or MRI feature. The authors stated that larger cohorts are needed. Phylogenetically, 18 of 34 multiple sclerosis patients' repertoires fell into one related-CDR3 cluster, a possible signature.

One entry per CDR3 protein results from TCRdb running MiXCR on the 5' RACE reads. The sample has 84,000 or so distinct CDR3 sequences, 3.5% to 4.5% seen once. The germline CDR1 and CDR2 sequences are SGHRS and YFSETQ. Between the trimmed V and J ends, which lost 1 base and 5 bases, there was a span of 11 bases. There are 14 residues in the CDR3. The time point denotes: longitudinal time-point 3. The chain carries TRBV5-1 and TRBJ2-3; D is possibly TRBD2 (6 bases). The sequencing input was PBMCs. The sequence derives from a woman aged 55-69 years with multiple sclerosis. This CDR3 reads CASSLTYGGDTQYF. The DNA of the CDR3 is TGCGCCAGCAGCTTGACCTACGGGGGAGATACGCAGTATTTT.